This T cell receptor beta chain was sequenced during a study of metastatic and nonmetastatic thyroid tumors. Study summary: Blood and tumor or nodule tissue repertoires from malignant and benign thyroid patients were compared.

In the authors' methods: A classifier for distant metastasis in papillary thyroid cancer was constructed using CDR3 differences observed across clinicopathological groups. TCRdb ran MiXCR on the PCR reads. The V and J calls were determined by TCRdb, not by the authors. The profile shows approximately 13,000 clones, about 27% of them singletons. The V gene's germline CDR1 is DFQATT and CDR2 SNEGSKA (reference sequence). CDR3 size: 14 residues. V was trimmed by 0 bases and J by 4 bases, leaving 13 bases between them. All patients reached thyroid surgery having received no treatment beforehand. The clonotype was recovered from a female donor with papillary thyroid cancer or a benign thyroid nodule (not recorded which). Some clones in this sample may be carry-over from other donors' samples. Sequencing input: blood. The genes are TRBV20-1 and TRBJ2-7; D is ambiguous. The CDR3 loop is CSARDLLSGYEQYF. CDR3 DNA: TGCAGTGCTAGAGACCTACTTTCTGGGTACGAGCAGTACTTC.